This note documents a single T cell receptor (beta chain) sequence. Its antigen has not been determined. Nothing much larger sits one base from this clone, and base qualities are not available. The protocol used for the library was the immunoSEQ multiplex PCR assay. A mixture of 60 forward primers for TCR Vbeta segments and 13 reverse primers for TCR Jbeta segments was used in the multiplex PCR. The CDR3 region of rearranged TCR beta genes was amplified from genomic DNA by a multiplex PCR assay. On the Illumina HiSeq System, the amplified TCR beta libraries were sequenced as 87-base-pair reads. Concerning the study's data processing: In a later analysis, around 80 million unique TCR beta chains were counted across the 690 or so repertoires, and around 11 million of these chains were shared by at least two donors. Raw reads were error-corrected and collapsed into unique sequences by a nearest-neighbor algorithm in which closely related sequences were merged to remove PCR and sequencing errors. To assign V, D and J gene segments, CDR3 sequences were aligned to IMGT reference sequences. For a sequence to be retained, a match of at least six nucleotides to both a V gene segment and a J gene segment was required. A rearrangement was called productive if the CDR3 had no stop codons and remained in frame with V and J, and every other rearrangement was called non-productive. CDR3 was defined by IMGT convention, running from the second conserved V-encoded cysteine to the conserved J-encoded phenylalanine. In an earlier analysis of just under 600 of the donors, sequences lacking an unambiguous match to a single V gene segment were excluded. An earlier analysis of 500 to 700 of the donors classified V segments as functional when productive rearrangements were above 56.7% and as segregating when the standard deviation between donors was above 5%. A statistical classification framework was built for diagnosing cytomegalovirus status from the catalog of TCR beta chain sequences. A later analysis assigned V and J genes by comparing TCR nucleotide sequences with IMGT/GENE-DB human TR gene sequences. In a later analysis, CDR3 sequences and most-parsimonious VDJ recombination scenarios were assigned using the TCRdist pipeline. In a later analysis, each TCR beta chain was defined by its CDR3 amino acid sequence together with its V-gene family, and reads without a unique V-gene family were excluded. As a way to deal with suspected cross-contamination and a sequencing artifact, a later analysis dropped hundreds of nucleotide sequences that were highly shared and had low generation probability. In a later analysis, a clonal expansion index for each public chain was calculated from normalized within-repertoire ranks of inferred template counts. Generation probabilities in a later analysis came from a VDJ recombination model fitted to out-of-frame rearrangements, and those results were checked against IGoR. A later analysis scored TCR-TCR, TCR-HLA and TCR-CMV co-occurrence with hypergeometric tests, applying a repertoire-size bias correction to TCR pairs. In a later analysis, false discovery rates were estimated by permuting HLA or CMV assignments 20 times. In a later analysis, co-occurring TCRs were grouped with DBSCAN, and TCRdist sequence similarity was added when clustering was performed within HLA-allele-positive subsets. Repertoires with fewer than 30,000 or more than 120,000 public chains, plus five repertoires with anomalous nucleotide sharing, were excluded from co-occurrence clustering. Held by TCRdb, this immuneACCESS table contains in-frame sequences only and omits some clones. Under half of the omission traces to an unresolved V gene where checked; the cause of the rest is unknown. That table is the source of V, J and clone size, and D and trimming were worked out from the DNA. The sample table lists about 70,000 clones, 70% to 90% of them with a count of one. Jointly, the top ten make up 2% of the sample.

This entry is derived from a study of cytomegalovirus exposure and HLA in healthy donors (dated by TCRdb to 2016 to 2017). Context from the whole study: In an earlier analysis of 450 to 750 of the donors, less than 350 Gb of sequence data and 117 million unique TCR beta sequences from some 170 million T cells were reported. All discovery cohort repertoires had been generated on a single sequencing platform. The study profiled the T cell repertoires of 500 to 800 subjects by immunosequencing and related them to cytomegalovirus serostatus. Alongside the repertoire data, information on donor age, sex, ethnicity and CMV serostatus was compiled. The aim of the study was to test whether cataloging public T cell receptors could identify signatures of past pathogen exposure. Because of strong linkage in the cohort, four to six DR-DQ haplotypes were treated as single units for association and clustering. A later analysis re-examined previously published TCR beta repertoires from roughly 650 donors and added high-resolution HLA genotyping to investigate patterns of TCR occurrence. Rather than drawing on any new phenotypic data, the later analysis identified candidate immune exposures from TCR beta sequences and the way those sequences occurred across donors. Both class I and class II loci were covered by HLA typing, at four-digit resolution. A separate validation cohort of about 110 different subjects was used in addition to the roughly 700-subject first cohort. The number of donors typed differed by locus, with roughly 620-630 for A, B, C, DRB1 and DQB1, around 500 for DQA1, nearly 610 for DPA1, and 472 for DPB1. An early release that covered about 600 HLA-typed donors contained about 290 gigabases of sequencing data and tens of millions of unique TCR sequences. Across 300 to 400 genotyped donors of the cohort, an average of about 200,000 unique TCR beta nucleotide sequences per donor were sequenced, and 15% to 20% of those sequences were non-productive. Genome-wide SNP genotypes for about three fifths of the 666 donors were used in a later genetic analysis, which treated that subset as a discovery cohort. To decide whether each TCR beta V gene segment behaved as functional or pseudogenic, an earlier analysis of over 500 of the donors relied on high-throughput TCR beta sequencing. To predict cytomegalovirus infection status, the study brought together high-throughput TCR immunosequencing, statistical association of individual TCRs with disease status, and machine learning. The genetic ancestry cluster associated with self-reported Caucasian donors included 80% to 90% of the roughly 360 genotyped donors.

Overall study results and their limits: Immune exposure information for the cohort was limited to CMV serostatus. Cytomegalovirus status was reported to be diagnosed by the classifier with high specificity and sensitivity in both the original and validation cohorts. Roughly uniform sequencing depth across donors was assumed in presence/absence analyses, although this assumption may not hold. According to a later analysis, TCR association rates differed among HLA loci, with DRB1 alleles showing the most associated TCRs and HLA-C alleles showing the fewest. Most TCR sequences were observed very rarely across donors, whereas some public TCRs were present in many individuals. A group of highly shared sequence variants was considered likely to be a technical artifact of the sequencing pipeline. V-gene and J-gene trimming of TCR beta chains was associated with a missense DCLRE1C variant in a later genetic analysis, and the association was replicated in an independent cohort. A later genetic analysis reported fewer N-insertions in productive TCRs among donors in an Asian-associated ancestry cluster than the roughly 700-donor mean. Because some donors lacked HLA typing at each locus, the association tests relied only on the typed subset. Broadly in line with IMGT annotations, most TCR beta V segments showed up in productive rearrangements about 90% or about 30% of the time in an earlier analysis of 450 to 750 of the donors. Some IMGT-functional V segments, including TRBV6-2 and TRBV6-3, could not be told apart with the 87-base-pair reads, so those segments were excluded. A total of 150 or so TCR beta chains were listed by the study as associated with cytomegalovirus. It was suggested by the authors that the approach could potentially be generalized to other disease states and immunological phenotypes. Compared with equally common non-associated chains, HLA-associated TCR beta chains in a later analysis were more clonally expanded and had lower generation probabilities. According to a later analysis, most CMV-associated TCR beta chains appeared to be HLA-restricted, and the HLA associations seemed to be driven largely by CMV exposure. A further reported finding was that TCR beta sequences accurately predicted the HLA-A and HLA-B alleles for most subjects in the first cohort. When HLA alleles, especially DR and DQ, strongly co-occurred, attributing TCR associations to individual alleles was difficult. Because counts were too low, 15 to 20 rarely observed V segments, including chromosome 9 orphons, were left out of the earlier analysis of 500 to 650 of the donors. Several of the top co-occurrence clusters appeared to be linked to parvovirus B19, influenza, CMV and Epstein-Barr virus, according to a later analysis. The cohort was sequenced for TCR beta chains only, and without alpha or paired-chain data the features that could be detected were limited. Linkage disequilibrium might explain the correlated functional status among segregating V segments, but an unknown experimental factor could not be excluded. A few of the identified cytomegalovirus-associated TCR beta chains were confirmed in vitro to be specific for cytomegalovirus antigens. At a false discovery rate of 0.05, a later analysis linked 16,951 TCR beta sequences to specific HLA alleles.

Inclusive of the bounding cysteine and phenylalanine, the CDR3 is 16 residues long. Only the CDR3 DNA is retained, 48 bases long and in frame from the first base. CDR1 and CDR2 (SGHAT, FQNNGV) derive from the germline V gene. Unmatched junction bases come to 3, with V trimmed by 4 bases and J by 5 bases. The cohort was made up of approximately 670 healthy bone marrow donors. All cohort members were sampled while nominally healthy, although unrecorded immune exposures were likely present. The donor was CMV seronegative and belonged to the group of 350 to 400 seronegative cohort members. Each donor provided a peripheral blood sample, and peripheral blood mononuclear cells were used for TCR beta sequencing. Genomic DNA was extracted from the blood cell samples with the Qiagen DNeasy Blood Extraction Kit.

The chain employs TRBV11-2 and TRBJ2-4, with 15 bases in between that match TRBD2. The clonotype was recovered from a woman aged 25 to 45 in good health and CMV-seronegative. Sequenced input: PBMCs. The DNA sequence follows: TGTGCCAGCAGCTGGGGACTAGCGGGAGGTGAAAACATTCAGTACTTC. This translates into CASSWGLAGGENIQYF.